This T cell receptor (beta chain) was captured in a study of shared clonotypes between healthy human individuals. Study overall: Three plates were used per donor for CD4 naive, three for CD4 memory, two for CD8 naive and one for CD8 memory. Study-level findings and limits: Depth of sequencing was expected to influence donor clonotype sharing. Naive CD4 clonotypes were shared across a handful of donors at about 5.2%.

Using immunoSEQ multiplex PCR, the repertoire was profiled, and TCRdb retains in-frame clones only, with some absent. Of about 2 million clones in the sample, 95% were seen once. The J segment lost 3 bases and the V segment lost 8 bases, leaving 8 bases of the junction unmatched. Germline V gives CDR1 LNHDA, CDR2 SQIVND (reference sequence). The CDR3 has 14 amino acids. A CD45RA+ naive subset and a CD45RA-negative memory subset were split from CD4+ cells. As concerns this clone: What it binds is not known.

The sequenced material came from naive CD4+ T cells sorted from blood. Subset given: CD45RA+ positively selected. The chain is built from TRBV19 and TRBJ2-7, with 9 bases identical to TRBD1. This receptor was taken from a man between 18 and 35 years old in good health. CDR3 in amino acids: CASQKGQGNYEQYF. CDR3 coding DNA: TGTGCCAGTCAAAAGGGACAGGGCAACTACGAGCAGTACTTC.